Presented here are 14 T cell receptor beta chains from one specimen sequenced in a study of T cell responses to AZD1222 COVID-19 vaccine. Sequenced by immunoSEQ multiplex PCR; TCRdb stores in-frame clones only, minus some. The data hold some 130,000 clones, with about 91% observed a single time. Source: peripheral blood, taken on day 0 of AZD1222 vaccination. The receptors derive from an adult in good health.

The rearrangement links TRBV7-8 to TRBJ1-1; 7 bases align to TRBD1. Trimming took 5 bases from V and 1 from J; bases not matched to a gene: 4. Germline V gene lookup returns CDR1 SGHVS and CDR2 FQNEAQ. This CDR3 spans 14 amino acids. This CDR3 is CASSPTGRNTEAFF. In DNA, the CDR3 is TGTGCCAGCAGCCCGACAGGGAGGAACACTGAAGCTTTCTTT.

The chain recombines TRBV6-6 with TRBJ2-7, with 9 positions matching TRBD2. This CDR3 has 15 amino acids. Germline values: CDR1 MNHNY, CDR2 SVGAGI (reference sequence). The ends lost 4 bases at V and 0 bases at J; junction bases unmatched: 4. DNA of the CDR3: TGTGCCAGCAGTTCGGGACTAGCTAGCTCCTACGAGCAGTACTTC. Translating it yields CASSSGLASSYEQYF.

This clone was counted once. V and J are TRBV3-1 (or the pseudogene TRBV3-2) and TRBJ1-5; D remains unclear. The germline gives CDR1 LGHDT, CDR2 YNNKEL (reference sequence). V was shortened by 1 base and J by 3 bases, with 4 bases between the two germline ends. This CDR3 has 13 amino acids. CDR3 sequence (DNA): TGTGCCAGCAGCCAAGGTGTCAATCAGCCCCAGCATTTT. Translating gives CASSQGVNQPQHF.

The chain links TRBV4-2 to TRBJ2-2; 8 nucleotides agree with TRBD2. This CDR3 comprises 16 residues. Germline lookup yields CDR1 LGHNA and CDR2 YNFKEQ. Trimming at V came to 3 bases and at J to 1 base, leaving 4 bases not matched to a gene. The DNA of the CDR3 is TGTGCCAGCAGCCAGATAGCGGGAATGAACACCGGGGAGCTGTTTTTT. It codes for CASSQIAGMNTGELFF.

The rearrangement joins TRBV12-3 or TRBV12-4 to TRBJ1-2; a weak D match, TRBD1 (5 bases). The CDR3 spans 10 residues. V shed 6 bases and J shed 10 bases, with 9 bases lying between them. CDR3 nucleotides: TGTGCCAGCAGGGGACCGGACTACACCTTC. Translating gives CASRGPDYTF.

The rearrangement links TRBV27 to TRBJ1-6; D is undetermined. Germline V gene sequence: CDR1 MNHEY, CDR2 SMNVEV (reference sequence). Trimming left V 6 bases short and J 3 bases short, with 9 bases between. CDR3 length: 14 residues. CDR3 protein: CASRDPIYNSPLHF. The CDR3, as DNA: TGTGCCAGCAGGGACCCGATCTATAATTCACCCCTCCACTTT.

V and J are TRBV7-9 and TRBJ1-1; D remains unclear. This CDR3 is 11 amino acids long. The germline V gene encodes CDR1 SEHNR and CDR2 FQNEAQ (reference sequence). The ends were cut back, 1 base at V and 5 bases at J, with 2 bases in the middle. The CDR3 region has the DNA TGTGCCAGCAGCTTAGGGACTGAAGCTTTCTTT. This sequence encodes CASSLGTEAFF.

In this sample, this clone turned up once. V usage is TRBV5-1 and J usage is TRBJ2-7, with 8 bases lining up with TRBD1. The CDR3 has 14 residues. The V gene's germline CDR1 is SGHRS and CDR2 YFSETQ. After removal of 1 base from V and 2 bases from J, the junction contained 2 bases not matched to a gene. The CDR3 nucleotides read TGCGCCAGCAGCTTGCTGGACAGGGCCTACGAGCAGTACTTC. It specifies CASSLLDRAYEQYF.

This clone was recorded once. The chain has TRBV2 and TRBJ2-3; D is ambiguous. V was trimmed by 8 bases and J by 0 bases, leaving 9 bases between them. Per germline, CDR1 SNHLY and CDR2 FYNNEI. The CDR3 covers 13 residues. This chain's CDR3 is CASLDTSTDTQYF. As DNA, the CDR3 is TGTGCCAGCCTGGATACTAGCACAGATACGCAGTATTTT.

The chain couples TRBV7-9 to TRBJ1-5; a possible D gene is TRBD1 (5 bases). The CDR3 is 15 residues long. Trimming took 1 base from V and 2 from J, leaving 9 bases between them. Germline values: CDR1 SEHNR, CDR2 FQNEAQ (reference sequence). CDR3 region: CASSLGGDGNQPQHF. DNA of the CDR3: TGTGCCAGCAGCTTAGGAGGGGATGGCAATCAGCCCCAGCATTTT. The whole variable domain, filled in from reference TRBV7-9 and TRBJ1-5, reads DTGVSQNPRHKITKRGQNVTFRCDPISEHNRLYWYRQTLGQGPEFLTYFQNEAQLEKSRLLSDRFSAERPKGSFSTLEIQRTEQGDSAMYLCASSLGGDGNQPQHFGDGTRLSIL.

This sequence joins TRBV5-4 and TRBJ2-1; D uncertain. The length of the CDR3 is 13 residues. V lost 4 bases and J lost 0, with 5 bases in between. Germline values: CDR1 SGHNT, CDR2 YYREEE (reference sequence). The CDR3 DNA reads TGTGCCAGCAGCCTCAGCTCCTACAATGAGCAGTTCTTC. Protein sequence: CASSLSSYNEQFF.

V is TRBV7-9 and J is TRBJ2-7; perhaps TRBD1 as D (6 bases). V dropped 6 bases and J dropped 4 bases, with 19 bases sitting between them. The CDR3 is 15 residues long. Germline V gene lookup returns CDR1 SEHNR and CDR2 FQNEAQ (reference sequence). The CDR3 DNA sequence: TGTGCCAGCAGACCAGCAGGGGTAAGGTTATACGAGCAGTACTTC. Translated: CASRPAGVRLYEQYF.

This sequence joins TRBV5-1 and TRBJ2-1, with TRBD2 matching 10 bases. V dropped 3 bases and J dropped 9; count of bases not matched to a gene: 18. Germline V CDR1 and CDR2: SGHRS, YFSETQ. The CDR3 consists of 18 residues. CDR3 nucleotides: TGCGCCAGCAGCTCGCCTCCAGGAGCGGGAGGGCTCCTCGCTGAGCAGTTCTTC. This translates into CASSSPPGAGGLLAEQFF. The full variable domain, its missing parts supplied by reference TRBV5-1 and TRBJ2-1, is KAGVTQTPRYLIKTRGQQVTLSCSPISGHRSVSWYQQTPGQGLQFLFEYFSETQRNKGNFPGRFSGRQFSNSRSEMNVSTLELGDSALYLCASSSPPGAGGLLAEQFFGPGTRLTVL.

This clone was observed a single time. The rearrangement links TRBV5-1 to TRBJ1-1; possibly TRBD1 for D (5 bases). The V end was cut by 6 bases, the J end by 2 bases, with 23 bases between. Germline CDR1 reads SGHRS; CDR2 reads YFSETQ. This CDR3 region has 17 residues. The CDR3 bases are TGCGCCAGCACGCGCGGGACTCTGGGGAGACTAAACACTGAAGCTTTCTTT. Its protein is CASTRGTLGRLNTEAFF.